A single T cell receptor beta chain is shown here with its context. This sample is part of a study of blood T cell repertoires in COVID-19. The data were produced by immunoSEQ multiplex PCR, yet TCRdb's version contains in-frame clones alone and is incomplete. The sample shows roughly 160,000 clones, roughly 87% of them seen only once. This CDR3 is 15 amino acids long. CDR1 and CDR2 from the germline V gene are SGHNT and YYREEE (reference sequence). Germline trimming cut 1 base from V and 5 bases from J; bases unmatched to any gene: 6. The sample comprised PBMCs or T cells enriched from blood (not recorded which). V gene TRBV5-4 combines with J gene TRBJ2-5, with 9 bases that match TRBD1. The receptor was derived from a man in his forties or fifties who had recovered from COVID-19. The CDR3, as DNA: TGTGCCAGCAGCTTGCCCGGGACAGGGTTGGAGACCCAGTACTTC. Encoded protein: CASSLPGTGLETQYF.